Below are 3 T cell receptor beta chains sequenced from a single sample in a study of beta chain features in type 1 diabetes. The entirety of the isolated RNA underwent reverse transcription, so expressed TCRB transcripts were sequenced. The table came from immunoSEQ multiplex PCR; TCRdb's copy has only in-frame clones and leaves some out. The repertoire holds under 450,000 clones, with around 13% as singletons. Material: naive CD4+ T cells from blood. All receptors derive from a man aged 25-40 years in good health.

This clone was seen a few times. This chain joins TRBV18 and TRBJ2-7, with 7 bases identical to TRBD1. The CDR3 contains 15 residues. Per the germline V gene, CDR1 is KGHSH and CDR2 is LQKENI. Germline trimming cut 5 bases from V and 6 bases from J; bases unmatched to any gene: 13. In nucleotides, the CDR3 is TGTGCCAGCTCATCGACAGGGACACGCGGGTCCGAGCAGTACGTC. Amino acids: CASSSTGTRGSEQYV.

This clone was seen only a few times. The chain combines TRBV29-1 with TRBJ1-1, with D perhaps matching TRBD1 (6 bases). The CDR3 totals 14 residues. V lost 1 base, J lost 4 bases, and 13 bases lay in between. Germline V gives CDR1 SQVTM, CDR2 ANQGSEA. The CDR3 reads CSVEVGGAGTEAFF. The DNA of the CDR3 is TGCAGCGTTGAAGTTGGGGGCGCGGGCACTGAAGCTTTCTTT.

This clone was seen more than once but under ten times. The chain links TRBV18 to TRBJ2-1; a weak D match, TRBD1 (5 bases). Trimming cost V 4 bases and J 5 bases, with 12 bases left between them. From germline, CDR1 is KGHSH and CDR2 LQKENI. The CDR3 length is 14 residues. In DNA, the CDR3 is TGTGCCAGCTCACTGAGCGTCAGGGACAATGAGCAGTTCTTC. It is translated as CASSLSVRDNEQFF. The entire variable domain, with the rest obtained from reference TRBV18 and TRBJ2-1, is as follows: NAGVMQNPRHLVRRRGQEARLRCSPMKGHSHVYWYRQLPEEGLKFMVYLQKENIIDESGMPKERFSAEFPKEGPSILRIQQVVRGDSAAYFCASSLSVRDNEQFFGPGTRLTVL.